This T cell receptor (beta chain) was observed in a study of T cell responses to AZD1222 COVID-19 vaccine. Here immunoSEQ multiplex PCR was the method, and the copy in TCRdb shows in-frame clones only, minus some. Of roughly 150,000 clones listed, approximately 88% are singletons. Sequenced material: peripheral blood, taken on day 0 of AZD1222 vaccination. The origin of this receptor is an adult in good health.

The CDR3 reads CSVEDGTVTEAFF. The DNA for the CDR3 is TGCAGCGTTGAAGACGGGACCGTGACTGAAGCTTTCTTT. V gene TRBV29-1 combines with J gene TRBJ1-1, with D possibly being TRBD1 (5 bases). Germline CDR1 SQVTM, CDR2 ANQGSEA. The CDR3 has 13 amino acids. V lost 0 bases and J lost 5, with 10 bases in between.